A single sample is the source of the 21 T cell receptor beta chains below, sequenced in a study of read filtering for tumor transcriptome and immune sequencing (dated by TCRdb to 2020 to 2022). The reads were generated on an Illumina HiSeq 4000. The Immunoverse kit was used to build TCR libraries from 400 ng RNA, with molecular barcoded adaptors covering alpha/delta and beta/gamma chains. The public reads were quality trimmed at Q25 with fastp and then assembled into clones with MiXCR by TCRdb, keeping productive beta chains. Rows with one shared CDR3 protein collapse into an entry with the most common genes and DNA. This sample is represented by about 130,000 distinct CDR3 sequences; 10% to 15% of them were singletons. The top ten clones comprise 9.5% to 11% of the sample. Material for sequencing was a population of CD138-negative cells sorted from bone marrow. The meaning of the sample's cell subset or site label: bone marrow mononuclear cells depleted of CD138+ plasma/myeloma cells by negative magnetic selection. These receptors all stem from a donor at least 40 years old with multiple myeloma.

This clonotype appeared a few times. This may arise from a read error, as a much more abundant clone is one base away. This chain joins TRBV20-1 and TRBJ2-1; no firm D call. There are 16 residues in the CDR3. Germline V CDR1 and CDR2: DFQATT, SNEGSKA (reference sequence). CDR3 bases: TGCAGTGCTAGAGATGGCCCCGCAGCCTTCTACAATGAGCGGTTCTTC. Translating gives CSARDGPAAFYNERFF.

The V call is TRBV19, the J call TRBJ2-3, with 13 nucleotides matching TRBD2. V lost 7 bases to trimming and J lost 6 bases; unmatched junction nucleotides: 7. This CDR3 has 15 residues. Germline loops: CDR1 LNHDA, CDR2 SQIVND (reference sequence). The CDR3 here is CASIRTSGGRDTQYF. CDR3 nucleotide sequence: TGTGCCAGTATCCGGACTAGCGGGGGACGGGATACGCAGTATTTT.

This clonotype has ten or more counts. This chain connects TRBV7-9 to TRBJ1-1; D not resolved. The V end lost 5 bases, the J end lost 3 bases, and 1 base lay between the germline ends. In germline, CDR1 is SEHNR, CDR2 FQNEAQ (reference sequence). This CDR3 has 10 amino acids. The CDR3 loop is CASSDTEAFF. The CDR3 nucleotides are TGTGCCAGCAGCGACACTGAAGCTTTCTTT.

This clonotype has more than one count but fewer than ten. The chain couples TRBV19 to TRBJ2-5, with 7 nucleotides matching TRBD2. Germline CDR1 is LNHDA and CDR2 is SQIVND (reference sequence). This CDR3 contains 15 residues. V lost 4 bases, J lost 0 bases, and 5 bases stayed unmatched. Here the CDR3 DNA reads TGTGCCAGTAGTACTCGGCGGGGGTACCAAGAGACCCAGTACTTC. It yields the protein CASSTRRGYQETQYF.

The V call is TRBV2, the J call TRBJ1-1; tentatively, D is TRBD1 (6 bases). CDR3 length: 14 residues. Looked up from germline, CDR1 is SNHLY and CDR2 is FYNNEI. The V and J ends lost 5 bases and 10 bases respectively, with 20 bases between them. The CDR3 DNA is TGTGCCAGCAGTCAAACCAGGGGCGAGCGACGAGCTTTCTTT. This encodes CASSQTRGERRAFF.

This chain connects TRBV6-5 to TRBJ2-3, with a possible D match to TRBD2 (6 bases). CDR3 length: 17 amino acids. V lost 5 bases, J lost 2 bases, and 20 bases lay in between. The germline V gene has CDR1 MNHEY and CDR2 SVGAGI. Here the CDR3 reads CASSHSRRRGATDTQYF. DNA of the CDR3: TGTGCCAGCAGTCATTCAAGGAGGAGGGGTGCCACAGATACGCAGTATTTT.

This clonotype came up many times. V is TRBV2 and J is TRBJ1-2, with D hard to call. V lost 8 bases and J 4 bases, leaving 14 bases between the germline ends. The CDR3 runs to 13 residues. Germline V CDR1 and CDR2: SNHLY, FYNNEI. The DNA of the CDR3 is TGTGCCAGCCGACCCGGGAGAAGCTATGGCTACACCTTC. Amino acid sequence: CASRPGRSYGYTF.

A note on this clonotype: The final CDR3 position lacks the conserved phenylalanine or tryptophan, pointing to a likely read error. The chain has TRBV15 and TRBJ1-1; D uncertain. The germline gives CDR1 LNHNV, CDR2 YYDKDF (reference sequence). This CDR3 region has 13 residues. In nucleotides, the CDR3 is TGTGCCACCAGCGGAGAGCTGAACACTGAAGCTTTCTTA. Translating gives CATSGELNTEAFL.

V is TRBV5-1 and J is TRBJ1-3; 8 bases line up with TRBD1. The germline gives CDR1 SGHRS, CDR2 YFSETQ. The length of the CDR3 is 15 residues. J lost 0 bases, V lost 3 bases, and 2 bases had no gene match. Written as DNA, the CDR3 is TGCGCCAGCAGCTCAACAGGGGGCTCTGGAAACACCATATATTTT. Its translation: CASSSTGGSGNTIYF.

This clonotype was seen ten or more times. Here the CDR3 reads CAGGQHNQPQHF. CDR3 DNA sequence: TGTGCCGGGGGACAGCACAATCAGCCCCAGCATTTT. The chain recombines TRBV19 with TRBJ1-5; 7 positions agree with TRBD1. This CDR3 spans 12 amino acids. Germline lookup yields CDR1 LNHDA and CDR2 SQIVND (reference sequence). The trim removed 11 bases at V and 3 bases at J, leaving 4 bases unmatched.

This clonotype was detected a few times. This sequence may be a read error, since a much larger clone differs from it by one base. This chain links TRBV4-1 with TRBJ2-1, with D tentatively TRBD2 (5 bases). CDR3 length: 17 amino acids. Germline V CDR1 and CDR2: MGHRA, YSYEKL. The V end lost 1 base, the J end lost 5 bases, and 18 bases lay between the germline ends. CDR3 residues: CASSQVRPGVSNNEQFF. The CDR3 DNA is TGCGCCAGCAGCCAAGTTAGGCCCGGGGTTAGTAACAATGAGCAGTTCTTC.

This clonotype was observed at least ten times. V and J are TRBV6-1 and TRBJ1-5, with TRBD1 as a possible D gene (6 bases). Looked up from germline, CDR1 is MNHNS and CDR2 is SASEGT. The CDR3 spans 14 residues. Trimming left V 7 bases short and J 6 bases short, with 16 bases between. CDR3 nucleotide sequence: TGTGCCAGCACCACGGACAGTCATAGTCAGCCCCAGCATTTT. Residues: CASTTDSHSQPQHF.

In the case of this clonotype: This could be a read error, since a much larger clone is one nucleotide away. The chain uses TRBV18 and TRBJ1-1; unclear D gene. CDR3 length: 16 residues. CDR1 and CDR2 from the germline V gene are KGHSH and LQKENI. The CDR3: CTSSPPNTGMNTEAFF. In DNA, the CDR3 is TGTACCAGCTCACCACCGAATACCGGCATGAACACTGAAGCTTTCTTT.

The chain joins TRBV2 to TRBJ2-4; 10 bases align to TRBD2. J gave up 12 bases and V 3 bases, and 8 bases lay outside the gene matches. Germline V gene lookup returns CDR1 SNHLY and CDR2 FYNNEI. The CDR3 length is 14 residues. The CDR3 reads CASSDGLAVHTQYF. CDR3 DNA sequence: TGTGCCAGCAGTGATGGACTAGCGGTGCACACTCAGTACTTC.

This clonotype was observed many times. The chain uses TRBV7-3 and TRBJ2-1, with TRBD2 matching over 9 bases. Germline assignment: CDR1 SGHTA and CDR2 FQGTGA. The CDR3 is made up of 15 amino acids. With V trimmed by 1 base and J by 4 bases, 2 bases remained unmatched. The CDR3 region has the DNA TGTGCCAGCAGCTTAAGCCTAGCGGGGTACAATGAGCAGTTCTTC. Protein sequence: CASSLSLAGYNEQFF.

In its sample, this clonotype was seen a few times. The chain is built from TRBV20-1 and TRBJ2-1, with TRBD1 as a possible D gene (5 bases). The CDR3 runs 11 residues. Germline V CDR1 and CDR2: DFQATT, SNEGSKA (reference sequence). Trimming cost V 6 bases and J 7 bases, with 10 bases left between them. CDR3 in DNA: TGCAGTGCGAAGGGGCGAAATGAGCAGTTCTTC. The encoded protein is CSAKGRNEQFF.

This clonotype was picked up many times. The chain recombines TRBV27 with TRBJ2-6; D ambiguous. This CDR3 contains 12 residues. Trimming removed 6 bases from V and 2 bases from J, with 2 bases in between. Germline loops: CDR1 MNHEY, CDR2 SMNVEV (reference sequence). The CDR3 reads CASRTGANVLTF. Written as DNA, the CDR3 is TGTGCCAGCAGGACTGGGGCCAACGTCCTGACTTTC.

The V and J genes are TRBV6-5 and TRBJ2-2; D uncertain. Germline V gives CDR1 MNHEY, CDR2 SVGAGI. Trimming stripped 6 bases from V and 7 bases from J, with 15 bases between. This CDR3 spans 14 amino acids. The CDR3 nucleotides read TGTGCCAGCAGCCGAACTACCGGAGACGGGGAGCTGTTTTTT. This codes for CASSRTTGDGELFF.

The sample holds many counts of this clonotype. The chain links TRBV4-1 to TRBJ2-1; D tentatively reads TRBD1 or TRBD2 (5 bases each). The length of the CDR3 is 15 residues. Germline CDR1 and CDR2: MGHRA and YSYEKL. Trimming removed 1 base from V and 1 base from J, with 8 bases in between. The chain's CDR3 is CASSQGDGSYNEQFF. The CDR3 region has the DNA TGCGCCAGCAGCCAAGGGGACGGTTCCTACAATGAGCAGTTCTTC.

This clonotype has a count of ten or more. The CDR3 bases are TGTGCCAGCAGCTTCATGGACAGCGGCTACGAGCAGTACTTC. This codes for CASSFMDSGYEQYF. The V gene is TRBV7-9, the J gene TRBJ2-7, with D possibly being TRBD1 (6 bases). Germline CDR1 and CDR2: SEHNR and FQNEAQ (reference sequence). The CDR3 is 14 amino acids. V was shortened by 3 bases and J by 3 bases, with 12 bases between the two germline ends.

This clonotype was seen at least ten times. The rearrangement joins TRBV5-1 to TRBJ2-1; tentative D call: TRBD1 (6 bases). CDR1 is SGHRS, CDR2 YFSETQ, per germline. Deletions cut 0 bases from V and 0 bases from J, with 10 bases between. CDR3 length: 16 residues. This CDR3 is CASSLAGHSSYNEQFF. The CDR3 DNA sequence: TGCGCCAGCAGCTTGGCGGGACACAGCTCCTACAATGAGCAGTTCTTC.